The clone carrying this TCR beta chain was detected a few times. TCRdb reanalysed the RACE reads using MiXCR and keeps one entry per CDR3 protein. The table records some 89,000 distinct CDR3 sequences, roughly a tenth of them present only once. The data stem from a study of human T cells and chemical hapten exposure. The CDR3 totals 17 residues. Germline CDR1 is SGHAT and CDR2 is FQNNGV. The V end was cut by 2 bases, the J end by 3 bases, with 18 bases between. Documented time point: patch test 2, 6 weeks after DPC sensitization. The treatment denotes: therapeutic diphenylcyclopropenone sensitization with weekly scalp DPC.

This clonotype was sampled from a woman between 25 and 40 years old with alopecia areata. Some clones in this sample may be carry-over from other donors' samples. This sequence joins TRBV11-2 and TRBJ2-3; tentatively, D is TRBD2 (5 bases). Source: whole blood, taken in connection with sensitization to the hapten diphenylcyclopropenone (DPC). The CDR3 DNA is TGTGCCAGCAGCTTAACTGGCGCTCGTGGGGAGACAGATACGCAGTATTTT. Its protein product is CASSLTGARGETDTQYF.